The following is a T cell receptor (beta chain) sequence with its context. Its antigen is unknown. The entry originates in a study of shared clonotypes between healthy human individuals. Study conclusions and caveats: The study's rarefaction showed incomplete sorted-subset sequencing despite large depth.

This table comes from immunoSEQ multiplex PCR, and its TCRdb copy is limited to in-frame clones, with some not included. The sample yields 2 million to 2.5 million clones, around 90% seen once. CDR1 and CDR2 from the germline V gene are ENHRY and SYGVKD. This CDR3 has 14 residues. The germline V and J ends were trimmed by 4 bases and 6 bases, with 16 bases remaining between them. The V call is TRBV10-3, the J call TRBJ2-7; weak D call: TRBD2 (6 bases). The material sequenced was naive CD4+ T cells from PBMCs. Subset here: CD45RA+ positively selected. This receptor was obtained from a man in his late teens or twenties in good health. Some clones in this sample may be carry-over from other donors' samples. The CDR3 loop reads CAISGTREDLEQYF. The CDR3, as DNA: TGTGCCATCAGTGGAACTAGGGAGGACCTCGAGCAGTACTTC.